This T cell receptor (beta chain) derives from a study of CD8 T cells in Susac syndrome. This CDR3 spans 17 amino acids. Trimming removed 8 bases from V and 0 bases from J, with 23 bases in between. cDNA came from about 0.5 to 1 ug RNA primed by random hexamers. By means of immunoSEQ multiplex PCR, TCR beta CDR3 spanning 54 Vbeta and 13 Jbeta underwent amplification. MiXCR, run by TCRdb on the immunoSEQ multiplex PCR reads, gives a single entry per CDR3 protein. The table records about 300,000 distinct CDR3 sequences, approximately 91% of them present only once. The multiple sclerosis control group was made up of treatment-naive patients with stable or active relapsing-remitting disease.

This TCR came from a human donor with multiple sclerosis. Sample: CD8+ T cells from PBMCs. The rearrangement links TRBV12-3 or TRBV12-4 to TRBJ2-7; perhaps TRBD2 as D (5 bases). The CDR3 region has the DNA TGTGCCAGCGTTGGGTCGAGGGAGTCAATTGGCTCCTACGAGCAGTACTTC. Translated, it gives CASVGSRESIGSYEQYF.